Listed here are 20 T cell receptor beta chains from one sample, sequenced in a study of molecular identifiers for immune sequencing clone quantification. TCRdb reanalysed the PCR reads using MiXCR and keeps one entry per CDR3 protein. The top ten clones hold over 2% of a sample with 8,000 to 13,000 distinct CDR3 sequences, roughly a sixth of them seen once. The sequencing sample was made of naive CD8+ T cells from blood, with Jurkat cell RNA spiked in. Specified subset: FACS-sorted CD8+CD4-CCR7+CD45RA+ naive T cells. The receptor source for this set is a human donor in good health. Some libraries in this study had Jurkat cell RNA spiked in.

By share of the sample, this clonotype is medium-sized. The chain links TRBV29-1 to TRBJ2-1; 8 nucleotides agree with TRBD1. V lost 7 bases and J lost 0; bases outside the gene matches: 5. This CDR3 comprises 14 residues. The germline V gene has CDR1 SQVTM and CDR2 ANQGSEA. The CDR3 loop reads CSGKTGDSYNEQFF. CDR3 nucleotides: TGCAGCGGGAAGACAGGGGACTCCTACAATGAGCAGTTCTTC.

By its share, this clonotype is medium-sized. The chain joins TRBV7-8 to TRBJ2-5, with D possibly matching TRBD1 (6 bases). V was clipped by 5 bases and J by 0 bases, with 10 bases between them. Looked up from germline, CDR1 is SGHVS and CDR2 is FQNEAQ. The CDR3 runs 14 residues. CDR3 residues: CASSETGDQETQYF. The CDR3 region has the DNA TGTGCCAGCAGCGAGACAGGTGACCAAGAGACCCAGTACTTC.

This clonotype ranks as medium-sized. The V call is TRBV4-1, the J call TRBJ2-5, with D perhaps TRBD1 (5 bases). This CDR3 spans 13 amino acids. Germline assignment: CDR1 MGHRA and CDR2 YSYEKL. V dropped 0 bases and J dropped 4 bases, with 6 bases sitting between them. In DNA, the CDR3 is TGCGCCAGCAGCCAAGATGGGGCAGAGACCCAGTACTTC. Protein product: CASSQDGAETQYF.

This clonotype was seen many times. The rearrangement links TRBV20-1 to TRBJ1-5, with 8 bases aligning to TRBD1. The CDR3 spans 10 residues. The ends lost 6 bases at V and 9 bases at J; junction bases unmatched: 1. From germline, CDR1 is DFQATT and CDR2 SNEGSKA (reference sequence). The CDR3 loop reads CSATGGPQHF. CDR3 DNA sequence: TGCAGTGCAACAGGGGGGCCCCAGCATTTT.

This clonotype was counted at least ten times. V gene TRBV11-2 combines with J gene TRBJ2-3, with 8 positions matching TRBD2. The germline V gene encodes CDR1 SGHAT and CDR2 FQNNGV. The CDR3 is 16 residues long. The V segment lost 5 bases and the J segment 2 bases; nucleotides outside the gene matches: 9. The CDR3 DNA reads TGTGCCAGCAGCCTTATTAGCGGGAAGCTCACAGATACGCAGTATTTT. It codes for CASSLISGKLTDTQYF.

This clonotype was observed a single time. The chain recombines TRBV3-1 with TRBJ1-1; D not resolved. Germline CDR1 LGHDT, CDR2 YNNKEL (reference sequence). Deletions cut 7 bases from V and 4 bases from J, with 4 bases between. The CDR3 contains 10 residues. The CDR3 is CASKGTEAFF. CDR3 nucleotide sequence: TGTGCCAGCAAGGGCACTGAAGCTTTCTTT. The whole variable domain, remainder taken from reference TRBV3-1 and TRBJ1-1, is DTAVSQTPKYLVTQMGNDKSIKCEQNLGHDTMYWYKQDSKKFLKIMFSYNNKELIINETVPNRFSPKSPDKAHLNLHINSLELGDSAVYFCASKGTEAFFGQGTRLTVV.

This clonotype appeared many times. J is TRBJ1-5 and V is TRBV12-3 or TRBV12-4; the match to TRBD1 covers 7 bases. This CDR3 region has 15 residues. V was clipped by 3 bases and J by 5 bases; unmatched bases: 7. The CDR3 DNA is TGTGCCAGCAGTTTCCGGGACAGTAACCATCAGCCCCAGCATTTT. It encodes CASSFRDSNHQPQHF.

This clonotype was seen only once. Being one base from a much bigger clone, this may be a read error. The V and J genes are TRBV30 and TRBJ1-3; the D is unclear. CDR1 GTSNPN and CDR2 SVGIG come from the germline V gene (reference sequence). The ends were cut back, 3 bases at V and 7 bases at J, with 10 bases in the middle. There are 12 residues in the CDR3. In nucleotides, the CDR3 is TGTGCCTGGAGGAAAATGATGAACACCATATATTTT. This codes for CAWRKMMNTIYF.

A remark on this clonotype: This may stem from a read error, because a much larger clone lies one nucleotide away. This chain connects TRBV12-3 or TRBV12-4 to TRBJ2-2; no clear D. Trimming removed 4 bases from V and 8 bases from J, with 8 bases in between. This CDR3 is 12 amino acids long. The CDR3: CASSSTSGELFF. The CDR3 DNA reads TGTGCCAGCAGTTCGACGTCGGGGGAGCTGTTTTTT.

Concerning this clonotype: A clone one base away is much larger, so this may be a read error. The rearrangement uses TRBV27 and TRBJ2-7; D is ambiguous. CDR3 size: 13 residues. V shed 3 bases and J shed 3 bases, with 9 bases lying between them. The germline V gene has CDR1 MNHEY and CDR2 SMNVEV (reference sequence). DNA of the CDR3: TGTGCCAGCAGTTTGGGTAAGGACTACGAGCAGTACTTC. It yields the protein CASSLGKDYEQYF.

Remarks on this clonotype: A much bigger clone sits one base away, suggesting this may be a read error. The CDR3 spells CASSLKGSGEQYF. For the CDR3, the DNA is TGTGCCAGCAGCTTAAAGGGGTCGGGCGAGCAGTACTTC. V gene TRBV7-8 combines with J gene TRBJ2-7; possibly TRBD1 for D (5 bases). Between the trimmed V and J ends, which lost 2 bases and 6 bases, there was a span of 11 bases. The CDR3 runs to 13 residues. Germline V gives CDR1 SGHVS, CDR2 FQNEAQ.

This clonotype was seen ten or more times. One junction end disagrees with the germline gene, perhaps due to a read error. The J gene is TRBJ2-1, the V gene TRBV11-2; TRBD2 might be the D (5 bases). The CDR3 contains 17 residues. Germline-derived CDR1 and CDR2 are SGHAT and FQNNGV. The CDR3 DNA reads TGTGCCAGCAGCCTAGAGGGCCTAGTCAAACTTGGGAATGAGCAGTTCTTC. This sequence encodes CASSLEGLVKLGNEQFF.

By sample fraction, this clonotype is medium-sized. V and J are TRBV27 and TRBJ1-1; possible D gene TRBD1, 6 bases. The CDR3 runs 14 residues. CDR1 and CDR2 (germline): MNHEY, SMNVEV (reference sequence). V lost 3 bases to trimming and J lost 6 bases, with 14 bases between them. CDR3 region: CASSLLGGGSEAFF. DNA of the CDR3: TGTGCCAGCAGTTTGCTCGGAGGGGGGTCTGAAGCTTTCTTT.

This clonotype was recorded at least ten times. The chain is built from TRBV28 and TRBJ1-1; D unresolved. From germline, CDR1 is MDHEN and CDR2 SYDVKM. Trimming removed 6 bases at V and 1 base at J, with 12 bases between. CDR3 length: 14 residues. The CDR3 reads CASRPSNQNTEAFF. CDR3 sequence (DNA): TGTGCCAGCAGGCCATCAAACCAGAACACTGAAGCTTTCTTT.

Details on this clonotype: A much larger clone differs by one base, so this may be a read error. The genes are TRBV6-2 or TRBV6-3 and TRBJ2-5, with 7 positions matching TRBD1. The V gene's germline CDR1 is MNHEY and CDR2 SVGEGT. This CDR3 is 15 amino acids long. This chain's CDR3 is CASSYYRGPQGTQYF. The CDR3 nucleotides read TGTGCCAGCAGTTATTACAGGGGTCCCCAAGGGACCCAGTACTTC.

This clonotype was counted ten times or more. This chain joins TRBV15 and TRBJ2-4; D is unresolved. This CDR3 spans 11 amino acids. Trimming took 0 bases from V and 8 from J, leaving 2 bases between them. Germline CDR1 and CDR2: LNHNV and YYDKDF (reference sequence). The CDR3 nucleotides read TGTGCCACCAGCAGAGAAGACATTCAGTACTTC. It yields the protein CATSREDIQYF.

There are many counts of this clonotype. This chain joins TRBV28 and TRBJ2-7, with no clear D. V lost 6 bases and J 1 base, leaving 16 bases between the germline ends. The CDR3 runs 15 residues. From germline, CDR1 is MDHEN and CDR2 SYDVKM. Here the CDR3 DNA reads TGTGCCAGCAGACGCCGGACGGTCCCTTCCTACGAGCAGTACTTC. Its protein is CASRRRTVPSYEQYF.

In the case of this clonotype: Without the conserved terminal phenylalanine or tryptophan, this CDR3 likely stems from a read error. The V and J genes are TRBV29-1 and TRBJ2-3; 8 nucleotides agree with TRBD2. The CDR3 length is 13 residues. Per the germline V gene, CDR1 is SQVTM and CDR2 is ANQGSEA. CDR3 DNA: TGCGGCGGCGAGCGGGAGAGCACAGATACGCAGTATTCT. This sequence encodes CGGERESTDTQYS.

Many counts were recorded for this clonotype. The chain has TRBV20-1 and TRBJ2-7, with 7 bases identical to TRBD2. The length of the CDR3 is 15 residues. Per the germline V gene, CDR1 is DFQATT and CDR2 is SNEGSKA (reference sequence). Germline trimming cut 3 bases from V and 9 bases from J; bases unmatched to any gene: 17. This CDR3 reads CSASDGLVYSERQYF. The DNA of the CDR3 is TGCAGTGCTAGCGACGGACTAGTCTATTCGGAGAGGCAGTACTTC.

Only a few counts were recorded for this clonotype. Since a much larger clone is just one base distant, this may be a read error. The chain employs TRBV4-3 and TRBJ1-3; D unclear. CDR3 size: 15 residues. Germline values: CDR1 LGHNA, CDR2 YSLEER. CDR3 coding DNA: TGCGCCAGCAGCCAAGATGCGGGGTCTGAAAACACCATATATTTT. Encoded protein: CASSQDAGSENTIYF.